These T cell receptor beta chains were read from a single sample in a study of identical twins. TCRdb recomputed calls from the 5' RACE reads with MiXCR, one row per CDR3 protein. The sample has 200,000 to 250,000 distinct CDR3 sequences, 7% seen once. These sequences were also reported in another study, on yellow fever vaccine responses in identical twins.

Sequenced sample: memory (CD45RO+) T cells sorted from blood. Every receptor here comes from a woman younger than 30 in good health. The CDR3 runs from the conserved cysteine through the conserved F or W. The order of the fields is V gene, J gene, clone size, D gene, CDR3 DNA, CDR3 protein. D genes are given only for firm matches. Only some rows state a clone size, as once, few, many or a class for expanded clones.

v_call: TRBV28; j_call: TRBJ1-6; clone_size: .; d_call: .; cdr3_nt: TGTGCCAGCAGCCTCGGACCGGGCATAGTGTTTTCACCCCTCCACTTT; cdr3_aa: CASSLGPGIVFSPLHF
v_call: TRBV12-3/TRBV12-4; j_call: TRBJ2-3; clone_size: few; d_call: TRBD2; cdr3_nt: TGTGCCAGCAGTTTGGGACGGGGGGGAAACACAGATACGCAGTATTTT; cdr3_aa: CASSLGRGGNTDTQYF
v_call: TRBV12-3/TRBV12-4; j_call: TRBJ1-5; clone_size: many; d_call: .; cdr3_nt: TGTGCCAGCAGAAAGGCCGATCAGCCCCAGCATTTT; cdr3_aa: CASRKADQPQHF
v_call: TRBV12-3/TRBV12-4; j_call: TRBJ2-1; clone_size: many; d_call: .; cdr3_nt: TGTGCCAGCAGTTTTCCCCCCCCAGGGGATAATGAGCAGTTCTTC; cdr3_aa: CASSFPPPGDNEQFF
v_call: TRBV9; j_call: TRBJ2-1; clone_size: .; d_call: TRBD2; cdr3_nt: TGTGCCAGCACCCCACCCGGAGCGGGAGAGGGTGAGCAGTTCTTC; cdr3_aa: CASTPPGAGEGEQFF
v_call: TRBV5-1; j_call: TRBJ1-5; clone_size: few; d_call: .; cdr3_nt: TGCGCCACATCTCCACCGGGAGGCAATCAGCCCCAGCATTTT; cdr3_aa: CATSPPGGNQPQHF
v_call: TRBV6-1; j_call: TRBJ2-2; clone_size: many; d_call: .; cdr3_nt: TGTGCCATCTCGTCGGGGAGACCCGGGGAGCTGTTTTTT; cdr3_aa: CAISSGRPGELFF
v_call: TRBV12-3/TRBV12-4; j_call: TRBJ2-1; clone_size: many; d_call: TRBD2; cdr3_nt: TGTGCCAGCAGTTTGAGTCTAGCGGGGGGGCCAGGTGAGCAGTTCTTC; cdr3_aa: CASSLSLAGGPGEQFF
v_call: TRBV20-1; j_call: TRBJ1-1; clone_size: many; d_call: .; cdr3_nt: TGCAGTGCCCTTAACAGGCCCGCCATTGAAGCTTTCTTT; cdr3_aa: CSALNRPAIEAFF
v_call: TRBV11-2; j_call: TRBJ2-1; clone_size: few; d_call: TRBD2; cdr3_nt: TGTGCCAGCAGTCTTAGGGCGGGGGGCCTCCGGAATGAGCAGTTCTTC; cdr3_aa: CASSLRAGGLRNEQFF
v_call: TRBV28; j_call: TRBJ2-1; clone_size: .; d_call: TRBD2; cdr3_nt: TGTGCCGAGCGGGGATACAATGAGCAGTTCTTC; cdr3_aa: CAERGYNEQFF
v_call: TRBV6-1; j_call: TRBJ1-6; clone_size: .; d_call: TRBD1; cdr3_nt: TGTGCCAGCAGTGCACAAGGGACAGAGAGCTCCTATAATTCACCCCTCCACTTT; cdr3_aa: CASSAQGTESSYNSPLHF
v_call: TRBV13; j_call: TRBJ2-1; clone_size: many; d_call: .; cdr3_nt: TGTGCCAGCAGCTTATTAGGCCGGGCCTCGTTCTACAATGAGCAGTTCTTC; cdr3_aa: CASSLLGRASFYNEQFF
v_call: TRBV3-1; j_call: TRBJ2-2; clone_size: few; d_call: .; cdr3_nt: TGTGCCAGCAGCCCAAACAGGGTTACCGGGGAGCTGTTTTTT; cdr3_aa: CASSPNRVTGELFF
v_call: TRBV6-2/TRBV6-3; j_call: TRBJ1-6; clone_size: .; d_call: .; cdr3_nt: TGTGCCAGCAGGACATTGGGGCTAAATTCACCCCTCCACTTT; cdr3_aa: CASRTLGLNSPLHF
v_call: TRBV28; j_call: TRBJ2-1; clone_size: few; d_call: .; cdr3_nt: TGTGCCACCCTGGGAGCCGACCTCTACAATGAGCAGTTCTTC; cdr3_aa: CATLGADLYNEQFF
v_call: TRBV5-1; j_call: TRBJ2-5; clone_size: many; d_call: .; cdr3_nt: TGCGCCAGCAGCCGAAACGACGGATTCCAAGAGACCCAGTACTTC; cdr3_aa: CASSRNDGFQETQYF
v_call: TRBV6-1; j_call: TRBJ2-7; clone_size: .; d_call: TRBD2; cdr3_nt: TGTGCCAGCAGTGAACGTAGACTAGCGGCATACGAGCAGTACTTC; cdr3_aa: CASSERRLAAYEQYF
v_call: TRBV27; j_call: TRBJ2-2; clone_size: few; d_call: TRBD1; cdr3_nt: TGTGCCAGCAGATCCGGGACAGGGGGAACCGGGGAGCTGTTTTTT; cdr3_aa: CASRSGTGGTGELFF
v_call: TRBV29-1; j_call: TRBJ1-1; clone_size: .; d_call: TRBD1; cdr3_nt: TGCAGCGGCAAACAGGGGGCGGGCACTGAAGCTTTCTTT; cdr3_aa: CSGKQGAGTEAFF
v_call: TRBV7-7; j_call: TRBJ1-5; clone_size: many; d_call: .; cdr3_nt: TGTGCCAGCAGCGCCCCACCCAATCGGTACAATCAGCCCCAGCATTTT; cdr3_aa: CASSAPPNRYNQPQHF
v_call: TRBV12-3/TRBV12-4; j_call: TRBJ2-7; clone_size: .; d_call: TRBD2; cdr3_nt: TGTGCCAGCAGTTCGGGACTAGCGGCAAGCTCCTACGAGCAGTACTTC; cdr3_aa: CASSSGLAASSYEQYF
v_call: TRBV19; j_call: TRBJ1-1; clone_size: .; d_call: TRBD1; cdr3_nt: TGTGCCAGTAGTATGCCCGGGACAGCAAAAGCTTTCTTT; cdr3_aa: CASSMPGTAKAFF
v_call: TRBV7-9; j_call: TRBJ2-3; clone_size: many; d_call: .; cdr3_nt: TGTGCCAGCAGTAACGGACACAAACTCACAGATACGCAGTATTTT; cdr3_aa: CASSNGHKLTDTQYF
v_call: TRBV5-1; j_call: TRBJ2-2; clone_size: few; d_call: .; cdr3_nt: TGCGCCAGCAAGGAGGGGACATTTACGGGCGGGGAGCTGTTTTTT; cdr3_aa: CASKEGTFTGGELFF
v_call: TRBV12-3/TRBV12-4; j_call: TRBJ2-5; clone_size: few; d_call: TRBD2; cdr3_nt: TGTGCCAGCAGTGGGGAGGGACTAGCGGGAGGAGAGACCCAGTACTTC; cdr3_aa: CASSGEGLAGGETQYF
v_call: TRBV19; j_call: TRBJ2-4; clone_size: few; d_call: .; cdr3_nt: TGTGCCAGTAGTATGAGGGGGGAGAACATTCAGTACTTC; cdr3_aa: CASSMRGENIQYF
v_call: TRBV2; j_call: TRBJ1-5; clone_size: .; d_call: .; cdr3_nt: TGTGCCAGCAGTGATGAGCAGAATCAGCCCCAGCATTTT; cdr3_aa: CASSDEQNQPQHF
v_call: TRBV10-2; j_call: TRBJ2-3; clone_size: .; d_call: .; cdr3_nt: TGCGCCAGCAGTCCTGTCTTTTGGACAGATACGCAGTATTTT; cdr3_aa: CASSPVFWTDTQYF
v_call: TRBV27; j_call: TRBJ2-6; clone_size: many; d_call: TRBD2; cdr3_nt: TGTGCGAGCGGGGACCGATTAAGAAATGGGGCCAACGTCCTGACTTTC; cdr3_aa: CASGDRLRNGANVLTF
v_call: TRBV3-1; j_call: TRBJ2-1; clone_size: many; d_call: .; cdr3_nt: TGTGCCAGCAGCCAAGATATTGCGCGGGGGCCCTACAATGAGCAGTTCTTC; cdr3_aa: CASSQDIARGPYNEQFF
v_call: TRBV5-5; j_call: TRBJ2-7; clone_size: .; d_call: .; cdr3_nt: TGTGCCAGCAGCTCACTGATGACCTACGAGCAGTACTTC; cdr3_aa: CASSSLMTYEQYF
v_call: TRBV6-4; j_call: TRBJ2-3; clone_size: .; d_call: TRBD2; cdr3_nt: TGTGCCAGCAGAGCGGGGGGCGACACAGATACGCAGTATTTT; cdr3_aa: CASRAGGDTDTQYF
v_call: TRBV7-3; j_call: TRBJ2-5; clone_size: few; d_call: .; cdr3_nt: TGTGCCAGCAGCTTAGCAGGGGTTTCGACGGAGACCCAGTACTTC; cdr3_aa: CASSLAGVSTETQYF
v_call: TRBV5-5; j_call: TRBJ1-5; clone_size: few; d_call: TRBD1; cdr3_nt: TGTGCCAGCAGCTTGAGGGGGGACAGTTCAAGCAATCAGCCCCAGCATTTT; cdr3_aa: CASSLRGDSSSNQPQHF
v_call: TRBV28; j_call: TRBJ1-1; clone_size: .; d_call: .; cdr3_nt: TGTGCCAGCATGTGGGTGGGTGAAGCTTTCTTT; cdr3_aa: CASMWVGEAFF
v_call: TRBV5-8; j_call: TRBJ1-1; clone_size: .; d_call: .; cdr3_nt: TGTGCCAGCCATGTCTCGCAGACGGTGAACACTGAAGCTTTCTTT; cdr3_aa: CASHVSQTVNTEAFF
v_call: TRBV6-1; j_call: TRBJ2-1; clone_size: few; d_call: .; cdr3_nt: TGTGCCAGCAGGGGCCTCTCACCCTACAATGAGCAGTTCTTC; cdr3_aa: CASRGLSPYNEQFF
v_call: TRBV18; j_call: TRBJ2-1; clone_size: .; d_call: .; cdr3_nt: TGTGCCAGCTCACCAGTAGGACAGTCGAATGAGCAGTTCTTC; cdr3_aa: CASSPVGQSNEQFF
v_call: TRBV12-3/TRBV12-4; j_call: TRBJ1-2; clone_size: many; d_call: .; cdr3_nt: TGTGCCAGCAGTCAGGGGTTCGGCTACACCTTC; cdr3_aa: CASSQGFGYTF
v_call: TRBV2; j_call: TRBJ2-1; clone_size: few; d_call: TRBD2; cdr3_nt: TGTACCAGCAGTCCAGGACTAGCGGGAGGGCCTGGGTACAATGAGCAGTTCTTC; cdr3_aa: CTSSPGLAGGPGYNEQFF
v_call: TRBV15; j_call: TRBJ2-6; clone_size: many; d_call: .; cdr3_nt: TGTGCCACCAGCTCACAGGGTAGATCTGGGGCCAACGTCCTGACTTTC; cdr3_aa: CATSSQGRSGANVLTF
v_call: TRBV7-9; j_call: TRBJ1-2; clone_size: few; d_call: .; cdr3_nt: TGTGCCAGCAGCCCCTCGTTGAGGGACTATGGCTACACCTTC; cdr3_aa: CASSPSLRDYGYTF
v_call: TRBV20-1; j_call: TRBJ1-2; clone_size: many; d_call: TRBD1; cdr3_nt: TGCAGTGCTAAGACAGGGTCGAGGGGCTACACCTTC; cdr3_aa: CSAKTGSRGYTF
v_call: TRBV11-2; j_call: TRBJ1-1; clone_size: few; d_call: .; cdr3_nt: TGTGCCAGCAGCTCTGTGAGTGTCACCAAGGACGCTTTCTTT; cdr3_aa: CASSSVSVTKDAFF